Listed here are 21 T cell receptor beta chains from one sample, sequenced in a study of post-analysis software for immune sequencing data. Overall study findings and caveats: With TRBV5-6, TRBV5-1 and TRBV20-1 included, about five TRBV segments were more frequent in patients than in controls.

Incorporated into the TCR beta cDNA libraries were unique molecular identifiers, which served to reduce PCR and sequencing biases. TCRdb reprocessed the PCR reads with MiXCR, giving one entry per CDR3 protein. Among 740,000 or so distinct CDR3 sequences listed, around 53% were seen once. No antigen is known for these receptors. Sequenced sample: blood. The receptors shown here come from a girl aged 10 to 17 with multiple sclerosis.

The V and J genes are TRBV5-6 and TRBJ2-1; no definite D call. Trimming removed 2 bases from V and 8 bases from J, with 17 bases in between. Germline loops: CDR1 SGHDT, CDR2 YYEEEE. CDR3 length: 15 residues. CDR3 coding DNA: TGTGCCAGCAGCTTAGCTACTCGAGGTGGCCATGAGCAGTTCTTC. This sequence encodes CASSLATRGGHEQFF.

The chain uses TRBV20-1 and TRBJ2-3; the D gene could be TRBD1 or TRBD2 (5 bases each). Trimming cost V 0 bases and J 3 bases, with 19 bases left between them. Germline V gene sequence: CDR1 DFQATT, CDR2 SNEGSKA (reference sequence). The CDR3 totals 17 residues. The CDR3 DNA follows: TGCAGTGCTAGAGATCTAAGGATTGAGGGGTGGACAGATACGCAGTATTTT. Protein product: CSARDLRIEGWTDTQYF.

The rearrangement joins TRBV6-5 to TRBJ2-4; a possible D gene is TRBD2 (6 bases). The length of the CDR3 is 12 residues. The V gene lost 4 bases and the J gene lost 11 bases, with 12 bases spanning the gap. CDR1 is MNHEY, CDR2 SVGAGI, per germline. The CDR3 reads CASSSPSGLQYF. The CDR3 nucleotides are TGTGCCAGCAGTTCCCCGAGCGGGCTTCAGTACTTC.

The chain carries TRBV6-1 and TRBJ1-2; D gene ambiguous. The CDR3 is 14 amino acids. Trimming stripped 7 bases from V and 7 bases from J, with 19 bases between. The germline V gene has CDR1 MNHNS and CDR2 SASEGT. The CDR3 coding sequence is TGTGCCAGCACCCCAGAGGCCAGGACCGCTGGCTACACCTTC. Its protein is CASTPEARTAGYTF.

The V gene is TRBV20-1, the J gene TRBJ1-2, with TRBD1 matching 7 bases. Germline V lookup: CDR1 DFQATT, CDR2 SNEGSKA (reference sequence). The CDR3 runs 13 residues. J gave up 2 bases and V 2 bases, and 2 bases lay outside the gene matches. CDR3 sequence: CSARLQGNYGYTF. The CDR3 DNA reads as TGCAGTGCTAGATTACAGGGGAACTATGGCTACACCTTC.

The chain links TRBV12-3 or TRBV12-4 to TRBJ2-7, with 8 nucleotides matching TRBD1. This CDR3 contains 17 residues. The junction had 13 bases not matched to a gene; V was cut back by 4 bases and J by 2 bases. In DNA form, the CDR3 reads TGTGCCAGCAGTTCCCAAAAACTCGACAGGGGCCCCTACGAGCAGTACTTC. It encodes CASSSQKLDRGPYEQYF.

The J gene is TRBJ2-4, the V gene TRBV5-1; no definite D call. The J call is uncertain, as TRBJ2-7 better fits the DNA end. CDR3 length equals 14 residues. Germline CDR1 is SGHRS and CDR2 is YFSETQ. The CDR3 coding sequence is TGCGCCAGCAGTTCCGGACCAACAAAATACGAGCAGTACTTC. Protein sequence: CASSSGPTKYEQYF.

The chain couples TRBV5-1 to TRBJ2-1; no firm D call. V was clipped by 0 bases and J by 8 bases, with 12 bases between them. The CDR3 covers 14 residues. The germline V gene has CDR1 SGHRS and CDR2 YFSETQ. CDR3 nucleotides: TGCGCCAGCAGCTTGGGTCGCCTAGGCGATGAGCAGTTCTTC. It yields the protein CASSLGRLGDEQFF.

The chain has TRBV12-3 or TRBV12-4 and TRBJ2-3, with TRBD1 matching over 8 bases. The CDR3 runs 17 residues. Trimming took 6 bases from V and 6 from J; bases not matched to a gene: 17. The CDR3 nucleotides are TGTGCCAGCAGGGCTGGGGCCAGGGGGCTTAAACAGGATACGCAGTATTTT. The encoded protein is CASRAGARGLKQDTQYF.

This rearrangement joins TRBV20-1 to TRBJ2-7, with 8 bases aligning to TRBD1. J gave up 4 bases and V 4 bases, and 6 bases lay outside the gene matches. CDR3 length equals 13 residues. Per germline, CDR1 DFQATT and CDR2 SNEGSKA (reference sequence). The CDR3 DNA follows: TGCAGTGCTAAGGACAGGGTGGATTACGAGCAGTACTTC. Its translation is CSAKDRVDYEQYF.

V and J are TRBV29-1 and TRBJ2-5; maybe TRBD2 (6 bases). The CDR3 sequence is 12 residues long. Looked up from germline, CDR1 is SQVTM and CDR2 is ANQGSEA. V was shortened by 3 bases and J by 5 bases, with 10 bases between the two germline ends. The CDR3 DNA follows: TGCAGCGTTGATGGAGGGAGGGAGACCCAGTACTTC. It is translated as CSVDGGRETQYF.

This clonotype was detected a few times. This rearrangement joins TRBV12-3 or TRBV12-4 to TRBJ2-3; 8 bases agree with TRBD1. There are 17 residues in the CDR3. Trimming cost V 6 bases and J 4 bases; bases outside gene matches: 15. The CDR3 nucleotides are TGTGCCAGCAGCGGACTTCAGGGGGCAATTAAGGCAGATACGCAGTATTTT. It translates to CASSGLQGAIKADTQYF.

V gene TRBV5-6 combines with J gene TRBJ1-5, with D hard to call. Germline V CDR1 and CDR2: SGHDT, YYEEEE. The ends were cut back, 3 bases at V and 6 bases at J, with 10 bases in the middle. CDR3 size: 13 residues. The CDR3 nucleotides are TGTGCCAGCAGCTCTTTAAATGGTCAGCCCCAGCATTTT. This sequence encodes CASSSLNGQPQHF.

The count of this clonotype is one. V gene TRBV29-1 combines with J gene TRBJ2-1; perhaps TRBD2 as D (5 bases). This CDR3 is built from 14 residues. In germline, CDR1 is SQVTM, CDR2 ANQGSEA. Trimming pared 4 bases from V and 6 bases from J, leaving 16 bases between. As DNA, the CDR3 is TGCAGCGTTGGTCTCCTACTAGTGTTCAATGAGCAGTTCTTC. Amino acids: CSVGLLLVFNEQFF.

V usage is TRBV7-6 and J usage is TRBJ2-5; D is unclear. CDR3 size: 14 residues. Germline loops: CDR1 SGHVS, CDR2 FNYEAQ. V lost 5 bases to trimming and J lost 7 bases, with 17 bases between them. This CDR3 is CASSRPDGQRTQYF. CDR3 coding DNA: TGTGCCAGCAGCCGCCCCGACGGTCAACGGACCCAGTACTTC.

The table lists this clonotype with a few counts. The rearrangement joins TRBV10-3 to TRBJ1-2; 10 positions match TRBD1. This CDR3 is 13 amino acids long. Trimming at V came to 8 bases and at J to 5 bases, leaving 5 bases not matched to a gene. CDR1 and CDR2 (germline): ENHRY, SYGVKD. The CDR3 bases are TGTGCCATCGGGACAGGGGCGGTGTATGGCTACACCTTC. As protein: CAIGTGAVYGYTF.

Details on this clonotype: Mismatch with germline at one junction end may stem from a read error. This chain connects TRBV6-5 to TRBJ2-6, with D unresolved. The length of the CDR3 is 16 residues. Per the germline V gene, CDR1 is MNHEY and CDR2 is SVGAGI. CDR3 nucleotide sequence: TGTGACAGCAGTTACTCAAGGGCCGCCGGGGCCAACGTCCTGACTTTC. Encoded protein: CDSSYSRAAGANVLTF.

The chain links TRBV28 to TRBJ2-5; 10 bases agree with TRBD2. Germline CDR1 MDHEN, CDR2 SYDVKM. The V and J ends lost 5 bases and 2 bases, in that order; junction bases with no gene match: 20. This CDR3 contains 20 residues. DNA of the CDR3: TGTGCCAGCAGTCGTACTAGCGGGGTTAGAAAACTCGATACTCAAGAGACCCAGTACTTC. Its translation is CASSRTSGVRKLDTQETQYF.

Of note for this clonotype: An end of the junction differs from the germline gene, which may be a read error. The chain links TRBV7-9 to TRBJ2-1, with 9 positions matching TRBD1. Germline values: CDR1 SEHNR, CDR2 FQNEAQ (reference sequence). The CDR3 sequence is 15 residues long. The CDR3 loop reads CAGSLGTGKGNEQFF. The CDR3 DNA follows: TGTGCCGGCAGCTTAGGGACAGGGAAGGGCAATGAGCAGTTCTTC.

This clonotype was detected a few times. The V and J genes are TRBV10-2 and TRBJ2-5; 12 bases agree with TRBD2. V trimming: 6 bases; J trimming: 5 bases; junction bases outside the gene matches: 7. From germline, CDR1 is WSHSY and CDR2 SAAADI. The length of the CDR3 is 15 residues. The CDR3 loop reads CASRTLAGGPETQYF. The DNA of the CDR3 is TGCGCCAGCAGGACCCTAGCGGGGGGGCCGGAGACCCAGTACTTC.

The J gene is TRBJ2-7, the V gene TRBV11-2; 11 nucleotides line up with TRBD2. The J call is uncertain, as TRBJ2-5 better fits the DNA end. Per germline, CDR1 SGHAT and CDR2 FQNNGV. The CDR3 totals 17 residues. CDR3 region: CASSIGASGRLGETQYF. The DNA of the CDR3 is TGTGCCAGCAGCATAGGAGCTAGCGGGAGGCTTGGAGAGACCCAGTACTTC.